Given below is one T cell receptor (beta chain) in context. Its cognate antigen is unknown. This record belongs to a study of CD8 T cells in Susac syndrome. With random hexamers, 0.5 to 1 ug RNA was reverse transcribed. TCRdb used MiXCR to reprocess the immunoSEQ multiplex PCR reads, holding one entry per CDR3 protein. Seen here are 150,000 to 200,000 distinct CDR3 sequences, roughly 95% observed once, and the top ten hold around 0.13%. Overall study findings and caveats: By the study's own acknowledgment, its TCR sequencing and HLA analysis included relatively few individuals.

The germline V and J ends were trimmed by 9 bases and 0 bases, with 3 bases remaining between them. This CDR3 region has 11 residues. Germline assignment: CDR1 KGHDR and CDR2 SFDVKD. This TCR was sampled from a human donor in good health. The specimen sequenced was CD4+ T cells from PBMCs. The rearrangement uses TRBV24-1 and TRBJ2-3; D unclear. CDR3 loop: CATGSTDTQYF. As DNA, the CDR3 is TGTGCCACCGGTAGCACAGATACGCAGTATTTT.